Listed below are T cell receptor beta chains from one sample, sequenced in a study of blood T cell repertoires in COVID-19. Repertoires were generated with immunoSEQ multiplex PCR, while TCRdb's copy carries only in-frame clones and drops some. The sample shows 200,000 to 250,000 clones, approximately 83% of them seen only once. Sequenced: peripheral blood. These receptor sequences come from a woman aged 25 to 39 with COVID-19, enrolled during active disease. CDR3s include the opening cysteine and the closing phenylalanine or tryptophan. The D gene is left open where the match is weak. Clone size is not always given. Where it is, it says once, few, many or a class for expanded clones.

j_gene	d_gene	v_gene	abundance	CDR3nt	CDR3aa
TRBJ2-7	TRBD1	TRBV5-1	-	TGCGCCAGCAGCTTGGCCGGGACAGAGCCCTACGAGCAGTACTTC	CASSLAGTEPYEQYF
TRBJ1-6	-	TRBV18	-	TGTGCCAGCCATCAGGGAGGTGGTTCACCCCTCCACTTT	CASHQGGGSPLHF
TRBJ1-3	-	TRBV4-1	few	TGCGCCAGCAGCCTTGAAGCGGGTTCTGGAAACACCATATATTTT	CASSLEAGSGNTIYF
TRBJ1-4	TRBD1	TRBV19	-	TGTGCCAGTAGTATGGACAGGGACCGAGAAAAACTGTTTTTT	CASSMDRDREKLFF
TRBJ2-1	-	TRBV4-1	-	TGCGCCAGCAGCCAAGGAGAGACACTGTACAATGAGCAGTTCTTC	CASSQGETLYNEQFF
TRBJ2-3	TRBD1	TRBV25-1	-	TGTGCCAGCAGTGGATACAGGGGCCCAGATACGCAGTATTTT	CASSGYRGPDTQYF
TRBJ2-3	TRBD2	TRBV4-3	-	TGCGCCAGCAGCCAAGATCGGGAGGGTCAGGATACGCAGTATTTT	CASSQDREGQDTQYF
TRBJ2-2	-	TRBV7-2	-	TGTGCCAGCAGCTTAGGTTTAAGTCTGAGCGGAGGGGAGCTGTTTTTT	CASSLGLSLSGGELFF
TRBJ2-7	-	TRBV12-3/TRBV12-4	-	TGTGCCAGCAGTTTGCGGGACTTAAGGCAGTACTTC	CASSLRDLRQYF
TRBJ2-1	-	TRBV5-1	-	TGCGCCAGCAAATTCTGGTCGGGTCCCAATGAGCAGTTCTTC	CASKFWSGPNEQFF
TRBJ1-1	TRBD1	TRBV7-3	once	TGTGCCAGCAGCCTGGACAGGGGGAAGAACACTGAAGCTTTCTTT	CASSLDRGKNTEAFF
TRBJ1-6	-	TRBV28	-	TGTGCCAGCAGTGCGGGGCTGGGTGGTTCACCCCTCCACTTT	CASSAGLGGSPLHF
TRBJ1-2	-	TRBV11-2	-	TGTGCCAGCAGCCAAGGGAGCGGCTACACCTTC	CASSQGSGYTF
TRBJ2-7	TRBD1	TRBV5-4	-	TGTGCCAGCAGCTCCTTGACAGGGGCAGAAGGGGAGCAGTACTTC	CASSSLTGAEGEQYF
TRBJ1-2	TRBD1	TRBV5-1	-	TGCGCCAGCAGCGCGGGGACAGGGAACTATGGCTACACCTTC	CASSAGTGNYGYTF